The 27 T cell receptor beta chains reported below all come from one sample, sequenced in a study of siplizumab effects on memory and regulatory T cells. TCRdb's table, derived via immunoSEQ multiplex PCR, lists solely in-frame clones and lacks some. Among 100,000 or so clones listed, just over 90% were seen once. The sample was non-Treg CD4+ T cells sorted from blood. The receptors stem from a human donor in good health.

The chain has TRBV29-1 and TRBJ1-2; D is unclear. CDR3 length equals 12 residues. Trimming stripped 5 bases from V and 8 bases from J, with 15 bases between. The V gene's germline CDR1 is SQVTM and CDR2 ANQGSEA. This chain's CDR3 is CSVYRPPGGYTF. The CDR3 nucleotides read TGCAGCGTTTACCGACCGCCCGGGGGCTACACCTTC.

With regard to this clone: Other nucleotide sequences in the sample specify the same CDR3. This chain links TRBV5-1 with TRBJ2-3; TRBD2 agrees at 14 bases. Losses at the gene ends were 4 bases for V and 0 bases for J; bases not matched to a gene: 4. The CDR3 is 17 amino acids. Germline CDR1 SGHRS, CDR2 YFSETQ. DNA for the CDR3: TGCGCCAGCAGCCCGGGGACTAGCGGGAGTAGCACAGATACGCAGTATTTT. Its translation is CASSPGTSGSSTDTQYF.

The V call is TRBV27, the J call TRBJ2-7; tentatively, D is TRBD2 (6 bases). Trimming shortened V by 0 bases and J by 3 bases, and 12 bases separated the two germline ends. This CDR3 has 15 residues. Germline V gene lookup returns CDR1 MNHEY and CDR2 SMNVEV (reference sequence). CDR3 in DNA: TGTGCCAGCAGTTTATCAGGGACTGCAATCTACGAGCAGTACTTC. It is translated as CASSLSGTAIYEQYF.

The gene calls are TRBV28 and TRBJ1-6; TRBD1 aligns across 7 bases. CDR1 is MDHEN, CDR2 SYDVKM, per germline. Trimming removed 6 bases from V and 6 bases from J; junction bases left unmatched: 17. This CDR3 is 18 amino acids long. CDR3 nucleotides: TGTGCCAGCAGAGGGGAACAGGGGATGACTGCCCTTAATTCACCCCTCCACTTT. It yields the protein CASRGEQGMTALNSPLHF.

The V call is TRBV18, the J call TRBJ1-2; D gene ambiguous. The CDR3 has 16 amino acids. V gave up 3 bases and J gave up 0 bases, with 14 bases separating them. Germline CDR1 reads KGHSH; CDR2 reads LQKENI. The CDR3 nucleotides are TGTGCCAGCTCACCCCCCTCGACGGGAGCTAACTATGGCTACACCTTC. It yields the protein CASSPPSTGANYGYTF.

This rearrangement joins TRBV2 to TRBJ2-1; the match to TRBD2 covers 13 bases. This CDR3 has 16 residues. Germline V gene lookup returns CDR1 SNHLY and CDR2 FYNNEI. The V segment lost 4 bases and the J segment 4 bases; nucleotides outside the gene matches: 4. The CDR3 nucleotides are TGTGCCAGCAGTGCTGGACTAGCGGGGGTATACAATGAGCAGTTCTTC. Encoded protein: CASSAGLAGVYNEQFF.

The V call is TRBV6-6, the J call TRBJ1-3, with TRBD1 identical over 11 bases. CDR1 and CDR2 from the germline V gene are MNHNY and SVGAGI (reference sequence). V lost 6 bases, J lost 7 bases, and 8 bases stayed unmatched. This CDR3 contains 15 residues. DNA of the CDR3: TGTGCCAGCAGACTCGGACAGGGGGCTCGGAACACCATATATTTT. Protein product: CASRLGQGARNTIYF.

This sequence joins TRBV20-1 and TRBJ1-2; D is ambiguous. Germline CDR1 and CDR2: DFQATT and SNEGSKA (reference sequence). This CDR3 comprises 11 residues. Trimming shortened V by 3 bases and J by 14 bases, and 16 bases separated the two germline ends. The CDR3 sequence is CSASGGNLRTF. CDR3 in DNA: TGCAGTGCTAGCGGAGGGAATCTAAGGACCTTC.

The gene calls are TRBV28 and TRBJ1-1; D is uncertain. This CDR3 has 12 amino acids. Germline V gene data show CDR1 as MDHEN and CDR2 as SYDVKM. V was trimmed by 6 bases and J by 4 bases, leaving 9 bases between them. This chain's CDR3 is CASRGIGTEAFF. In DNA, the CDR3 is TGTGCCAGCAGGGGGATTGGCACTGAAGCTTTCTTT.

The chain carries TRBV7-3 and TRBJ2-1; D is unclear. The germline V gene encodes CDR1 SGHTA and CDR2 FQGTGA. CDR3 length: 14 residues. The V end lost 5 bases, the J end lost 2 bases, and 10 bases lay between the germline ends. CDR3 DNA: TGTGCCAGCAGCCCTTCGCTAGCCTACAATGAGCAGTTCTTC. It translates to CASSPSLAYNEQFF. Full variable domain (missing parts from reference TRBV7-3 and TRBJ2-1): GAGVSQTPSNKVTEKGKYVELRCDPISGHTALYWYRQSLGQGPEFLIYFQGTGAADDSGLPNDRFFAVRPEGSVSTLKIQRTERGDSAVYLCASSPSLAYNEQFFGPGTRLTVL.

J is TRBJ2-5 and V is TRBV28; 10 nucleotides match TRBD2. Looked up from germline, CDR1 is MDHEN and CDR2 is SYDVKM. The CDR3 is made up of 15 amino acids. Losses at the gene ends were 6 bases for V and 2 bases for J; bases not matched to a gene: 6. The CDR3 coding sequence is TGTGCCAGCAGAACAAGCGGGGGGGATCAAGAGACCCAGTACTTC. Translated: CASRTSGGDQETQYF.

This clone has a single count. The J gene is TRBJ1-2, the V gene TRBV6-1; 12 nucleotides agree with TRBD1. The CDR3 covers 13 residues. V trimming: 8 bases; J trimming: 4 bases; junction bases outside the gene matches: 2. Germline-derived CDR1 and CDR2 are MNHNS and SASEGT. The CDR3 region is CASGTGGAYGYTF. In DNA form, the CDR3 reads TGTGCCAGCGGGACAGGGGGCGCCTATGGCTACACCTTC.

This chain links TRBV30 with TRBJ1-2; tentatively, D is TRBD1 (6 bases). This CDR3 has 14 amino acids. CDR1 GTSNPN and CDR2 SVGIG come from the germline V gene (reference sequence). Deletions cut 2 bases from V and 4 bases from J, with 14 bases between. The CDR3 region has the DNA TGTGCCTGGAGTAAGAACAGGGTGGGCTATGGCTACACCTTC. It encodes CAWSKNRVGYGYTF.

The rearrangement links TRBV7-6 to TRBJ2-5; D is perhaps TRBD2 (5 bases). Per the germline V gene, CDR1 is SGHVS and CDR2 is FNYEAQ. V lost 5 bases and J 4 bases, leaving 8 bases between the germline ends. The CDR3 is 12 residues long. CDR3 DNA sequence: TGTGCCAGCAGCCCGGGGTTAGAGACCCAGTACTTC. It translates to CASSPGLETQYF.

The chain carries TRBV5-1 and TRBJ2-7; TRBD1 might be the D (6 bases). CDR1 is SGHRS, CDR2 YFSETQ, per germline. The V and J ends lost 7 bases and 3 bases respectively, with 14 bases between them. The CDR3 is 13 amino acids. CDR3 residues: CASHGDNIYEQYF. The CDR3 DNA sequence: TGCGCCAGCCACGGGGACAATATCTACGAGCAGTACTTC.

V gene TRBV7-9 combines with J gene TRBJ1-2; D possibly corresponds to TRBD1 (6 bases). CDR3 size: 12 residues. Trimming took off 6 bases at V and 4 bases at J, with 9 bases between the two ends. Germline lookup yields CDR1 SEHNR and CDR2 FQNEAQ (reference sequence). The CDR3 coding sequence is TGTGCCAGCAGAGGGACATCCTATGGCTACACCTTC. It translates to CASRGTSYGYTF.

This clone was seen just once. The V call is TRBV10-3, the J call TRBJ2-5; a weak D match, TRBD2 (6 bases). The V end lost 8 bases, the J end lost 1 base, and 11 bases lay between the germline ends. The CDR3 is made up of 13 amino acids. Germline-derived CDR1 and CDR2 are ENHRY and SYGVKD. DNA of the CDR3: TGTGCCATCGGTAGCGGAACCCAAGAGACCCAGTACTTC. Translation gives CAIGSGTQETQYF.

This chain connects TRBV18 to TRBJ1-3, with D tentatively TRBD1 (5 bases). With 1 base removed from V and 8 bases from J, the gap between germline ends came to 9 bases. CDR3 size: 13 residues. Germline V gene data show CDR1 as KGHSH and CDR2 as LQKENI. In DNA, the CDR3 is TGTGCCAGCTCACCACGGTCGGGGGACACCATATATTTT. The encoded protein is CASSPRSGDTIYF.

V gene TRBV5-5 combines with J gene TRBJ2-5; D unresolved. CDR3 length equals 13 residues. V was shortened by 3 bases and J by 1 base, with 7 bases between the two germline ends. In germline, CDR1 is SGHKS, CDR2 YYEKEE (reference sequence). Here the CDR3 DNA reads TGTGCCAGCAGCTCCCGACCCCAAGAGACCCAGTACTTC. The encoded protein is CASSSRPQETQYF.

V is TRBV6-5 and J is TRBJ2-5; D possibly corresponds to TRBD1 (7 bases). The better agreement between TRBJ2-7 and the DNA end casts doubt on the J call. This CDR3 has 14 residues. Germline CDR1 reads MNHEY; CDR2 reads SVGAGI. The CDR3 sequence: CASRRGQLSYEQYF. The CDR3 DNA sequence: TGTGCCAGCAGGCGGGGACAGCTCTCCTACGAGCAGTACTTC.

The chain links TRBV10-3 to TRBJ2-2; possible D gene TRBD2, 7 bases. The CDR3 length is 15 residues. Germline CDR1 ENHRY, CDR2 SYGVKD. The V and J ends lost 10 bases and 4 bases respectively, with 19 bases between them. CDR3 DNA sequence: TGTGCCAGAAACCCCGGGGGGCGTGTCACCGGGGAGCTGTTTTTT. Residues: CARNPGGRVTGELFF.

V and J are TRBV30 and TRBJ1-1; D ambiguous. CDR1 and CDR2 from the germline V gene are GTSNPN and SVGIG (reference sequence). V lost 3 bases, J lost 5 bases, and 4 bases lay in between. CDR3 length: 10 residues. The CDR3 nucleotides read TGTGCCTGGAGGGTAACTGAAGCTTTCTTT. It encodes CAWRVTEAFF.

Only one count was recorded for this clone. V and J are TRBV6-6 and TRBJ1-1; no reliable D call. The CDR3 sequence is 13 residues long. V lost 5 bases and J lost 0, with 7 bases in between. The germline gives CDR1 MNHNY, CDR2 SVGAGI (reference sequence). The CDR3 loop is CASSRVMNTEAFF. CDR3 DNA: TGTGCCAGCAGTAGAGTCATGAACACTGAAGCTTTCTTT.

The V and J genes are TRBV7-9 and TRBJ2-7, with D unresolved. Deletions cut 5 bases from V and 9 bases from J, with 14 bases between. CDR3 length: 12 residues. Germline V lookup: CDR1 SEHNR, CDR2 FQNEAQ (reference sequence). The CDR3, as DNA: TGTGCCAGCAGCCTGGCCGAAGCTGGGCAGTACTTC. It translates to CASSLAEAGQYF.

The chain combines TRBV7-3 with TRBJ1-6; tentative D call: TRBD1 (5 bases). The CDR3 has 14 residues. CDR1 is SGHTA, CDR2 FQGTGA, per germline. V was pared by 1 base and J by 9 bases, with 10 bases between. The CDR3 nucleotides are TGTGCCAGCAGCTTAAGTCAGGGAGGTTCACCCCTCCACTTT. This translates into CASSLSQGGSPLHF.

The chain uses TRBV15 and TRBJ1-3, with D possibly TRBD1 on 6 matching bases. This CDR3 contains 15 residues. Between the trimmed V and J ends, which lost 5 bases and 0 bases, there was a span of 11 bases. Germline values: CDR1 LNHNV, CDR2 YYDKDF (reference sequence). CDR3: CATSWTAGSGNTIYF. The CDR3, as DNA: TGTGCCACCAGCTGGACAGCAGGCTCTGGAAACACCATATATTTT.

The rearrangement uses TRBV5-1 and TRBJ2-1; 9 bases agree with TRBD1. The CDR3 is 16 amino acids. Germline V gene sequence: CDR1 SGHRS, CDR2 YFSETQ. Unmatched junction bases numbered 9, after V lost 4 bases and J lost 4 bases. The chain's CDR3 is CASSQAPGQGYNEQFF. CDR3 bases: TGCGCCAGCAGCCAGGCCCCGGGACAGGGATACAATGAGCAGTTCTTC.